This T cell receptor (beta chain) was captured in a study of control samples from healthy donors and cancer patients. Trimming pared 6 bases from V and 1 base from J, leaving 9 bases between. The CDR3 consists of 13 residues. Looked up from germline, CDR1 is SNHLY and CDR2 is FYNNEI. TCRdb keeps only in-frame clones here, not all; method: immunoSEQ multiplex PCR. The profile shows 150,000 or so clones, just under 95% of them singletons. Sample: blood. The rearrangement links TRBV2 to TRBJ1-1; a weak D match, TRBD1 (5 bases). This sequence originates from a man in his forties in good health. The CDR3 bases are TGTGCCAGCAGGGGGCTAGCGAACACTGAAGCTTTCTTT. Translation gives CASRGLANTEAFF.